These 19 T cell receptor beta chains came from one sample sequenced in a study of CXCR3-negative and CXCR3-positive naive CD8 T cells. Libraries were UMI-labeled 5' RACE TRB cDNA. With the 5' RACE reads reprocessed, TCRdb shows one record per CDR3 protein and no DNA. The listing records 75,000 or so distinct CDR3 sequences. Sequencing used naive CXCR3- CD8+ T cells from blood. The subset was: CD45RO-CCR7+CD27+CD95- naive CD8+ T cells lacking CXCR3 (TNR3-). These receptors all stem from a human donor in good health. Some clones in this sample may be carry-over from other donors' samples.

V gene TRBV15 combines with J gene TRBJ2-1; the D call from TCRdb, TRBD2, cannot be confirmed without DNA. The CDR3 covers 13 residues. In germline, CDR1 is LNHNV, CDR2 YYDKDF (reference sequence). The CDR3 sequence is CATSRSSGNEQFF. The whole variable domain, filled in from reference TRBV15 and TRBJ2-1, reads DAMVIQNPRYQVTQFGKPVTLSCSQTLNHNVMYWYQQKSSQAPKLLFHYYDKDFNNEADTPDNFQSRRPNTSFCFLDIRSPGLGDTAMYLCATSRSSGNEQFFGPGTRLTVL.

The chain recombines TRBV29-1 with TRBJ2-7. The CDR3 sequence is 12 residues long. Germline CDR1 reads SQVTM; CDR2 reads ANQGSEA. CDR3 sequence reads: CSVEASSYEQYF.

The chain uses TRBV5-1 and TRBJ1-3. The CDR3 has 16 residues. Germline V CDR1 and CDR2: SGHRS, YFSETQ. Here the CDR3 reads CASSLETGDSGNTIYF. The full variable domain, its missing parts supplied by reference TRBV5-1 and TRBJ1-3, is KAGVTQTPRYLIKTRGQQVTLSCSPISGHRSVSWYQQTPGQGLQFLFEYFSETQRNKGNFPGRFSGRQFSNSRSEMNVSTLELGDSALYLCASSLETGDSGNTIYFGEGSWLTVV.

This chain uses TRBV5-1 with TRBJ2-7; the TRBD2 assignment by TCRdb is unverifiable without DNA. The CDR3 totals 15 residues. Germline lookup yields CDR1 SGHRS and CDR2 YFSETQ. The CDR3 protein is CASSAGASGSFEQYF.

The chain uses TRBV29-1 and TRBJ2-7. CDR1 SQVTM and CDR2 ANQGSEA come from the germline V gene. The CDR3 spans 11 residues. CDR3 in amino acids: CTPAIHYEQYF.

The chain combines TRBV5-1 with TRBJ1-1. The germline gives CDR1 SGHRS, CDR2 YFSETQ. The CDR3 has 14 amino acids. This CDR3 is CASSFREMNTEAFF.

The chain combines TRBV7-6 with TRBJ1-1; there is no DNA to check the TCRdb D call of TRBD1. CDR1 and CDR2 from the germline V gene are SGHVS and FNYEAQ. The length of the CDR3 is 17 residues. The CDR3 sequence is CASSLGTGDPLSTEAFF.

The V call is TRBV20-1, the J call TRBJ2-7; the D gene TCRdb calls, TRBD2, cannot be checked with no DNA. The CDR3 is 15 amino acids. Germline CDR1 DFQATT, CDR2 SNEGSKA (reference sequence). CDR3 in amino acids: CSERRRRGDHYEQYF.

The V and J genes are TRBV5-6 and TRBJ1-1; TCRdb returns TRBD1, unconfirmable since there is no DNA. Germline CDR1 is SGHDT and CDR2 is YYEEEE. This CDR3 has 14 residues. This CDR3 reads CASSTGTGITEAFF.

This chain links TRBV29-1 with TRBJ2-2. CDR1 and CDR2 from the germline V gene are SQVTM and ANQGSEA. This CDR3 contains 13 residues. The CDR3: CSVGVLNTGELFF.

The chain employs TRBV5-4 and TRBJ2-7; without DNA, the TCRdb call of TRBD1 cannot be checked. This CDR3 region has 15 residues. From germline, CDR1 is SGHNT and CDR2 YYREEE (reference sequence). The CDR3 here is CASSLDPLGNYEQYF. Combining the CDR3 with reference TRBV5-4 and TRBJ2-7 gives the whole variable domain ETGVTQSPTHLIKTRGQQVTLRCSSQSGHNTVSWYQQALGQGPQFIFQYYREEENGRGNFPPRFSGLQFPNYSSELNVNALELDDSALYLCASSLDPLGNYEQYFGPGTRLTVT.

The CDR3 sequence: CASTGARAEQYF. The chain is built from TRBV2 and TRBJ2-7; TCRdb lists TRBD1, though no DNA is available to test this call. In germline, CDR1 is SNHLY, CDR2 FYNNEI. The CDR3 spans 12 residues.

The gene calls are TRBV7-2 and TRBJ1-2; the TRBD1 assignment by TCRdb is unverifiable without DNA. This CDR3 is 14 amino acids long. The germline gives CDR1 SGHTA, CDR2 FQGNSA. The CDR3 sequence is CASSSGSVLYGYTF.

V is TRBV29-1 and J is TRBJ1-2; no DNA is available, so the TRBD1 call from TCRdb remains unchecked. CDR1 SQVTM and CDR2 ANQGSEA come from the germline V gene. The CDR3 has 14 amino acids. Here the CDR3 reads CSVEMEDRIYGYTF.

The rearrangement uses TRBV29-1 and TRBJ2-1; TCRdb selects TRBD2, and the lack of DNA leaves this call unchecked. The length of the CDR3 is 15 residues. Per germline, CDR1 SQVTM and CDR2 ANQGSEA. The CDR3 region is CSGTLLAGDFNEQFF.

The rearrangement joins TRBV29-1 to TRBJ2-7; with no DNA, the TCRdb D assignment of TRBD2 cannot be verified. This CDR3 comprises 12 residues. Germline V gene sequence: CDR1 SQVTM, CDR2 ANQGSEA. The CDR3 loop reads CSVGQLEGEQYF.

The chain combines TRBV7-3 with TRBJ2-1; TCRdb designates TRBD1, a call that cannot be tested without DNA. Germline assignment: CDR1 SGHTA and CDR2 FQGTGA. This CDR3 comprises 15 residues. This chain's CDR3 is CASSLGQGAHNEQFF.

The chain carries TRBV28 and TRBJ2-7; TCRdb returns TRBD1, unconfirmable since there is no DNA. In germline, CDR1 is MDHEN, CDR2 SYDVKM. The CDR3 covers 15 residues. The CDR3 reads CASSLYSRVGGEQYF.

The chain is built from TRBV12-3 or TRBV12-4 and TRBJ2-1; without DNA, the TCRdb call of TRBD2 cannot be checked. The CDR3 covers 17 residues. The CDR3: CASSLRLAGESYNEQFF.